This T cell receptor beta chain stems from a study of blood T cell repertoires in COVID-19. The germline V gene encodes CDR1 KGHDR and CDR2 SFDVKD. The V and J ends lost 9 bases and 1 base respectively, with 26 bases between them. There are 18 residues in the CDR3. This table comes from immunoSEQ multiplex PCR, and its TCRdb copy is limited to in-frame clones, with some not included. The table has about 210,000 clones, over 75% seen once; the top ten hold over 2%. The gene calls are TRBV24-1 and TRBJ2-5; D unresolved. The TCR sequence derives from a woman between 65 and 79 years old with COVID-19, enrolled during active disease. What was sequenced was peripheral blood. The CDR3 region has the DNA TGTGCCACCGGGCTGAGCTCGACAACCTACCCGGTCCAAGAGACCCAGTACTTC. Translated: CATGLSSTTYPVQETQYF.